The 18 T cell receptor beta chains given below trace back to one sample, sequenced in a study of shared clonotypes between healthy human individuals. Libraries were prepared by immunoSEQ multiplex PCR; TCRdb keeps only in-frame clonotypes and omits some of them. The sample carries more than 400,000 clones, 90% to 97% recorded once. The specimen was naive CD4+ T cells sorted from blood. Subset reported: CD45RA+ positively selected. The receptors derive from a woman in her twenties or thirties in good health.

This CDR3 reads CASPLPGEDNEQFF. The CDR3 nucleotides read TGTGCCAGCCCGCTACCCGGGGAGGACAATGAGCAGTTCTTC. The chain recombines TRBV21-1 with TRBJ2-1; TRBD2, the table's D call, lacks a check against the DNA. TRBV21-1 is given as a pseudogene. This CDR3 is 14 amino acids long.

The V and J genes are TRBV6-4 and TRBJ1-5; a possible D gene is TRBD1 (5 bases). The CDR3 contains 14 residues. V was cut by 3 bases and J by 9 bases, with 15 bases left in between. The germline CDR1 and CDR2 sequences are MRHNA and SNTAGT. The CDR3 is CASSEDIGVRPQHF. CDR3 nucleotides: TGTGCCAGCAGTGAGGACATAGGGGTAAGGCCCCAGCATTTT.

This chain uses TRBV29-1 with TRBJ2-2; unclear D gene. Germline loops: CDR1 SQVTM, CDR2 ANQGSEA. The V end was cut by 0 bases, the J end by 3 bases, with 5 bases between. This CDR3 region has 13 residues. The CDR3 sequence: CSVEDLDTGELFF. CDR3 in DNA: TGCAGCGTTGAAGATTTGGACACCGGGGAGCTGTTTTTT.

V is TRBV7-3 and J is TRBJ1-5; TRBD1 agrees at 8 bases. V shed 5 bases, J shed 4 bases, and the junction held 16 bases outside the gene matches. This CDR3 contains 18 residues. Per germline, CDR1 SGHTA and CDR2 FQGTGA. The CDR3 loop reads CASSATVPIRQGNQPQHF. CDR3 nucleotide sequence: TGTGCCAGCAGCGCCACGGTTCCTATCAGACAGGGGAATCAGCCCCAGCATTTT. Full variable domain (remainder filled in from reference TRBV7-3 and TRBJ1-5): GAGVSQTPSNKVTEKGKYVELRCDPISGHTALYWYRQSLGQGPEFLIYFQGTGAADDSGLPNDRFFAVRPEGSVSTLKIQRTERGDSAVYLCASSATVPIRQGNQPQHFGDGTRLSIL.

V is TRBV5-1 and J is TRBJ2-7; D is unclear. Germline CDR1 is SGHRS and CDR2 is YFSETQ. The CDR3 loop spans 16 amino acids. V lost 4 bases to trimming and J lost 3 bases, with 20 bases between them. The CDR3 bases are TGCGCCAGCAGCCCAGACGGACCATTAATTCGCTACGAGCAGTACTTC. Translation gives CASSPDGPLIRYEQYF.

V gene TRBV15 combines with J gene TRBJ1-4, with a weak D call TRBD1 (5 bases). The CDR3 covers 15 residues. V was clipped by 0 bases and J by 3 bases, with 8 bases between them. The V gene's germline CDR1 is LNHNV and CDR2 YYDKDF (reference sequence). The CDR3 sequence is CATSRDHRSNEKLFF. CDR3 DNA: TGTGCCACCAGCAGAGATCACAGGTCTAATGAAAAACTGTTTTTT. Using reference TRBV15 and TRBJ1-4 for the parts outside the CDR3, the full variable domain is DAMVIQNPRYQVTQFGKPVTLSCSQTLNHNVMYWYQQKSSQAPKLLFHYYDKDFNNEADTPDNFQSRRPNTSFCFLDIRSPGLGDTAMYLCATSRDHRSNEKLFFGSGTQLSVL.

CDR3 DNA: TGTGCCAGCATCTCCGAAGTTACTTACAATGAGCAGTTCTTC. This encodes CASISEVTYNEQFF. The V and J genes are TRBV2 and TRBJ2-1; D call uncertain. The germline V gene has CDR1 SNHLY and CDR2 FYNNEI. Trimming left V 7 bases short and J 4 bases short, with 14 bases between. The CDR3 has 14 residues.

The V and J genes are TRBV27 and TRBJ2-3; no clear D. Germline V gives CDR1 MNHEY, CDR2 SMNVEV (reference sequence). The CDR3 totals 13 residues. Trimming shortened V by 6 bases and J by 1 base, and 8 bases separated the two germline ends. CDR3 bases: TGTGCCAGCAGGTCAATTGGCACAGATACGCAGTATTTT. This sequence encodes CASRSIGTDTQYF.

This clone has a handful of counts. The chain recombines TRBV7-3 with TRBJ2-7, with D possibly being TRBD1 (5 bases). Germline assignment: CDR1 SGHTA and CDR2 FQGTGA. The CDR3 spans 12 residues. The V gene lost 4 bases and the J gene lost 3 bases, with 7 bases spanning the gap. The CDR3 DNA reads as TGTGCCAGCAGCTCAAGGGGCTACGAGCAGTACTTC. Protein product: CASSSRGYEQYF.

J is TRBJ1-3 and V is TRBV6-5; D possibly corresponds to TRBD1 (5 bases). V was shortened by 10 bases and J by 1 base, with 14 bases between the two germline ends. Looked up from germline, CDR1 is MNHEY and CDR2 is SVGAGI. The CDR3 covers 14 residues. In DNA form, the CDR3 reads TGTGCCACCAGAAAAAGGGGTTCTGGAAACACCATATATTTT. Translation: CATRKRGSGNTIYF.

The J gene is TRBJ1-5, the V gene TRBV7-3, with 7 bases aligning to TRBD1. The CDR3 spans 17 residues. After removal of 5 bases from V and 0 bases from J, the junction contained 10 bases not matched to a gene. Per the germline V gene, CDR1 is SGHTA and CDR2 is FQGTGA. CDR3 protein: CASSGDRVEGSNQPQHF. The CDR3 DNA follows: TGTGCCAGCAGCGGCGACAGGGTTGAGGGTAGCAATCAGCCCCAGCATTTT.

The sample holds one count of this clone. J is TRBJ1-5 and V is TRBV7-8; TRBD1 matches 7 bases. Germline assignment: CDR1 SGHVS and CDR2 FQNEAQ. V trimming: 1 base; J trimming: 7 bases; junction bases outside the gene matches: 7. This CDR3 is built from 15 residues. CDR3: CASSLGRQGTQPQHF. DNA for the CDR3: TGTGCCAGCAGCTTAGGGAGACAGGGTACGCAGCCCCAGCATTTT.

A single count supports this clone. The chain has TRBV29-1 and TRBJ2-5; D is possibly TRBD1 or TRBD2 (5 bases each). CDR1 and CDR2 from the germline V gene are SQVTM and ANQGSEA. Trimming cost V 3 bases and J 5 bases, with 7 bases left between them. This CDR3 spans 11 amino acids. The CDR3 is CSVDREETQYF. CDR3 DNA: TGCAGCGTTGACAGGGAGGAGACCCAGTACTTC.

This chain joins TRBV6-5 and TRBJ2-3, with D possibly matching TRBD1 (7 bases). This CDR3 spans 14 amino acids. The V gene lost 2 bases and the J gene lost 4 bases, with 10 bases spanning the gap. Germline loops: CDR1 MNHEY, CDR2 SVGAGI. This CDR3 reads CASSYRRGADTQYF. The CDR3 DNA reads TGTGCCAGCAGTTACCGCAGGGGGGCAGATACGCAGTATTTT.

V gene TRBV19 combines with J gene TRBJ2-7, with D uncertain. Trimming took off 1 base at V and 2 bases at J, with 9 bases between the two ends. Germline V gene data show CDR1 as LNHDA and CDR2 as SQIVND (reference sequence). This CDR3 spans 14 amino acids. Here the CDR3 DNA reads TGTGCCAGTAGTATAGGTACTTCTGCCTACGAGCAGTACTTC. As protein: CASSIGTSAYEQYF.

The gene calls are TRBV29-1 and TRBJ2-5; D possibly corresponds to TRBD2 (6 bases). Looked up from germline, CDR1 is SQVTM and CDR2 is ANQGSEA. The germline V and J ends were trimmed by 3 bases and 5 bases, with 13 bases remaining between them. This CDR3 has 13 amino acids. This CDR3 is CSVDLGGRETQYF. CDR3 DNA sequence: TGCAGCGTTGATTTGGGGGGACGGGAGACCCAGTACTTC.

J is TRBJ1-4 and V is TRBV15; tentatively, D is TRBD1 (5 bases). Trimming stripped 0 bases from V and 7 bases from J, with 12 bases between. The germline V gene has CDR1 LNHNV and CDR2 YYDKDF (reference sequence). The CDR3 spans 15 residues. The CDR3 loop is CATSRDQGVGEKLFF. The CDR3 DNA sequence: TGTGCCACCAGCAGAGATCAAGGGGTGGGTGAAAAACTGTTTTTT.

The rearrangement joins TRBV19 to TRBJ2-1; D may be TRBD1 (6 bases). Trimming removed 9 bases from V and 3 bases from J, with 18 bases in between. Germline V gives CDR1 LNHDA, CDR2 SQIVND (reference sequence). The CDR3 is made up of 15 amino acids. CDR3 in amino acids: CASRGGEGGYNEQFF. In DNA form, the CDR3 reads TGTGCCAGCCGAGGTGGTGAAGGGGGCTACAATGAGCAGTTCTTC.